This is a list of T cell receptor beta chains from one sample in a study of circulating CD8 cells and anti-PD-1 response in melanoma. Each CDR3 protein is one row after TCRdb ran MiXCR on the reads. The repertoire holds about 500 distinct CDR3 sequences, with 12% to 15% as singletons. The material was CD8+ T cells from PBMCs, obtained at baseline or after one month of anti-PD-1 therapy (not recorded which). The receptors stem from a human donor with melanoma. CDR3s include the opening cysteine and the closing phenylalanine or tryptophan.

V gene	J gene	CDR3 protein
TRBV27	TRBJ2-2	CASRDRGYSGELFF
TRBV27	TRBJ1-4	CASRPGPPVGKLFF